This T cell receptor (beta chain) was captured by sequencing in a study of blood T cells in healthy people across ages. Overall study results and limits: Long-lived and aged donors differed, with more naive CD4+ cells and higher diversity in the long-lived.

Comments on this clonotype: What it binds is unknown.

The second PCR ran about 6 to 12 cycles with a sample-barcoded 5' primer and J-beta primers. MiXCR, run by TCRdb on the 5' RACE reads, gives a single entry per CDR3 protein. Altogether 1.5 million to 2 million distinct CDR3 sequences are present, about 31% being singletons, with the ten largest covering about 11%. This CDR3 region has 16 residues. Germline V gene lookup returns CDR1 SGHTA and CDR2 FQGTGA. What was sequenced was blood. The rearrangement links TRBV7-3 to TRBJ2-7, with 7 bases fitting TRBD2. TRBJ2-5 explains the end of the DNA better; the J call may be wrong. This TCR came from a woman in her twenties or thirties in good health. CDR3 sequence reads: CASALGFGGGRETQYF. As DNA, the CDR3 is TGTGCCAGCGCACTAGGATTTGGGGGGGGTAGAGAGACCCAGTACTTC.